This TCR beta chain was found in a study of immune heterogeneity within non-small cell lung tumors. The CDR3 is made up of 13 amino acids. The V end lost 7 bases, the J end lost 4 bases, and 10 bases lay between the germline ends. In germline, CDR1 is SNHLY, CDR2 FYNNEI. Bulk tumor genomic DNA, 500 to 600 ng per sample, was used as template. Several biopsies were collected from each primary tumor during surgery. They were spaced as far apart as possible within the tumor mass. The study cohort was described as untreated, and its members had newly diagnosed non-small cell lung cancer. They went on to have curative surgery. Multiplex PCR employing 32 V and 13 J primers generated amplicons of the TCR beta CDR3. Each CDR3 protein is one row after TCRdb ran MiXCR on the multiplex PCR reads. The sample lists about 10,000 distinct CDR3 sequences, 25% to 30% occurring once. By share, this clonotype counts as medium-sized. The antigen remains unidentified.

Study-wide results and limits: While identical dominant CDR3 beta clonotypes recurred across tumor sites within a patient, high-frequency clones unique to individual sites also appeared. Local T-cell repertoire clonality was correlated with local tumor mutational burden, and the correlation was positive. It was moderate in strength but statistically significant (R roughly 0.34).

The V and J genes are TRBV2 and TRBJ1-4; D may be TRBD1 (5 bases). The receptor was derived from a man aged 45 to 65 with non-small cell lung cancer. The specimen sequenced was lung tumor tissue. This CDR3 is CASTRDHNEKLFF. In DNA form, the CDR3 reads TGTGCCAGCACGAGGGACCATAATGAAAAACTGTTTTTT.